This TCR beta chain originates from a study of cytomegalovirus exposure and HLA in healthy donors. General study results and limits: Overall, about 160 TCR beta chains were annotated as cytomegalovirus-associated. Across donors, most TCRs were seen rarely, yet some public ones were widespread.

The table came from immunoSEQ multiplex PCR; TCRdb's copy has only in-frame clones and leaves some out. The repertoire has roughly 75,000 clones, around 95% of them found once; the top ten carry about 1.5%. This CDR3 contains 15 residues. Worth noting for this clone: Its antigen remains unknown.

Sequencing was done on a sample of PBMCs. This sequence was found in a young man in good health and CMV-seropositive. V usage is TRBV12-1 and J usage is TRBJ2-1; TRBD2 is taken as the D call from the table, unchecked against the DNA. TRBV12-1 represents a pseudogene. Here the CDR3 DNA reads TGTGCCAGCAGCTTTGTCGGCGGGAGCCCTATTGAGCAGTTCTTC. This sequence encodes CASSFVGGSPIEQFF.